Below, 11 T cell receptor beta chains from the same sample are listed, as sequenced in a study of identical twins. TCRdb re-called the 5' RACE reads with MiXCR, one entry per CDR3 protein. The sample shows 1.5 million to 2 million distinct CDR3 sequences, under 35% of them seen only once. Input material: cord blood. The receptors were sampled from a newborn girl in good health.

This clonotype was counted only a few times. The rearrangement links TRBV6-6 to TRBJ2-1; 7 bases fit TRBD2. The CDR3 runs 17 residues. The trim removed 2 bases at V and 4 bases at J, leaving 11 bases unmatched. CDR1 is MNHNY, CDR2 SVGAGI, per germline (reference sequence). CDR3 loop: CASSYPSGEGIYNEQFF. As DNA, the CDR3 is TGTGCCAGCAGTTACCCCAGCGGGGAGGGAATATACAATGAGCAGTTCTTC.

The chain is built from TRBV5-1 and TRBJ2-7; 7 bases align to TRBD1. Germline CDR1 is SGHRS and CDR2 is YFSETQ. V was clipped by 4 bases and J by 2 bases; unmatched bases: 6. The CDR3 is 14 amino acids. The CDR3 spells CASSPPTGPYEQYF. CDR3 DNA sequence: TGCGCCAGCAGCCCACCGACAGGGCCCTACGAGCAGTACTTC.

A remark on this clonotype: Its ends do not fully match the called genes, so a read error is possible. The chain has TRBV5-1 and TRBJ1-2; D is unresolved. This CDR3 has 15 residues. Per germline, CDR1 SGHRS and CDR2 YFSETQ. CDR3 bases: TGCACCAGCAGCTTGGAGTCACCGACCCTCTATGGCTACACCTTC. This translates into CTSSLESPTLYGYTF.

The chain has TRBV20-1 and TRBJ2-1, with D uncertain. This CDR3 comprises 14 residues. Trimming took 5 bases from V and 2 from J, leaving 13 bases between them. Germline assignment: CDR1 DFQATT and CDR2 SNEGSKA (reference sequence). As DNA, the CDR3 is TGCAGTGCTCCTGCGCCTGAGGCCTACAATGAGCAGTTCTTC. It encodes CSAPAPEAYNEQFF.

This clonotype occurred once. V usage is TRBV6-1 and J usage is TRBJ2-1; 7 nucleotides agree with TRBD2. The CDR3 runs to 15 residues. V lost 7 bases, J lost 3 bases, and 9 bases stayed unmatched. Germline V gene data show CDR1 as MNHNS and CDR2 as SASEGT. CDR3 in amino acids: CASNSLTSNYNEQFF. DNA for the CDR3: TGTGCCAGCAATTCCCTGACTAGCAACTACAATGAGCAGTTCTTC.

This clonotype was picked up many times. The CDR3 loop is CASSQGRRLANADTQYF. The CDR3 DNA follows: TGTGCCAGCAGCCAAGGCCGAAGACTAGCGAACGCAGATACGCAGTATTTT. This rearrangement joins TRBV4-2 to TRBJ2-3; 8 positions agree with TRBD2. This CDR3 has 17 residues. Germline-derived CDR1 and CDR2 are LGHNA and YNFKEQ. The junction had 10 bases not matched to a gene; V was cut back by 1 base and J by 4 bases.

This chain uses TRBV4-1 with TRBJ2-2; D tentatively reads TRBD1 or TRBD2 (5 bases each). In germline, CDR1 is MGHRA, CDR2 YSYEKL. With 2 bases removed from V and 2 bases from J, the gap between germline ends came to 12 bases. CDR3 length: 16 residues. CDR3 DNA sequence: TGCGCCAGCAGCCAATGGTGGGGACCAAACACCGGGGAGCTGTTTTTT. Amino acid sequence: CASSQWWGPNTGELFF.

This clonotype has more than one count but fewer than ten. CDR3 region: CASSLALRDRDGYTF. CDR3 in DNA: TGTGCCAGCAGCTTAGCCCTGCGGGACAGGGATGGCTACACCTTC. This chain joins TRBV7-9 and TRBJ1-2, with 9 bases that match TRBD1. The V and J ends lost 0 bases and 6 bases, in that order; junction bases with no gene match: 5. The CDR3 spans 15 residues. The germline gives CDR1 SEHNR, CDR2 FQNEAQ (reference sequence).

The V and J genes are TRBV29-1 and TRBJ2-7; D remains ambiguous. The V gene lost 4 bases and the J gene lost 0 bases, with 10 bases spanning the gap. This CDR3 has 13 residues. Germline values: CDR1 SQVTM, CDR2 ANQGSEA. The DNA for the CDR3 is TGCAGCGTTGGAGGCTTGTTCTCCTACGAGCAGTACTTC. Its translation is CSVGGLFSYEQYF.

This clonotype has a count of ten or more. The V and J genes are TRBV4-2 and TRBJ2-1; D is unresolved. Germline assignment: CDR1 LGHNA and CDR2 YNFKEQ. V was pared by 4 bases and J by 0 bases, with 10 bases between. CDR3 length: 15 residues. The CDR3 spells CASSPRRPSYNEQFF. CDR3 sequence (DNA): TGTGCCAGCAGCCCACGGCGCCCCTCCTACAATGAGCAGTTCTTC.

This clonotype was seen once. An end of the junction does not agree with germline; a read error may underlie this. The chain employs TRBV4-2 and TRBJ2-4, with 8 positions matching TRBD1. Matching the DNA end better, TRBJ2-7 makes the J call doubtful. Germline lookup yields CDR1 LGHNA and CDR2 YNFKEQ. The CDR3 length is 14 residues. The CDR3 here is CAGSRTGSDYEQYF. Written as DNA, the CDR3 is TGTGCCGGCAGCCGGACAGGGTCCGACTACGAGCAGTACTTC.